This T cell receptor (beta chain) comes out of a study of T cell responses to AZD1222 COVID-19 vaccine. Whole-study findings and limits: Spike-specific TCR breadth rose after two AZD1222 doses, and depth rose as well. Clonal diversity was possibly underestimated, and the donors were mostly white British, with more females. There were vaccine-associated CD4 TCRs across spike, dominant at 160-218 and 743-854.

In the case of this clone: Its antigen is unknown.

Profiling relied on immunoSEQ multiplex PCR, and the TCRdb table lists in-frame clones only, not all of them. The sample lists around 120,000 clones; about 90% were seen once. Sequenced here: peripheral blood, sampled on day 0 of AZD1222 vaccination. This receptor was identified in an adult in good health.

The DNA for the CDR3 is TGTGCCATCAAGCCGGGTTCGGGAGGCACCGGGGAGCTGTTTTTT. Its translation: CAIKPGSGGTGELFF. V is TRBV10-3 and J is TRBJ2-2; 7 nucleotides line up with TRBD2. Trimming cost V 7 bases and J 4 bases; bases outside gene matches: 9. The CDR3 is made up of 15 amino acids. Germline V gene data show CDR1 as ENHRY and CDR2 as SYGVKD.